The source of this T cell receptor beta chain is a study of CD8+CD57+ T cells in acquired aplastic anemia. Whole-study context: Sequencing produced an average of around 11 million reads per healthy donor for CD4+ cells.

As for this clonotype: An end of the junction differs from the germline gene, which may be a read error.

Germline lookup yields CDR1 ENHRY and CDR2 SYGVKD. This CDR3 contains 15 residues. For CDR3 and TCR beta VDJ profiling, genomic DNA was the template used. TCRdb recomputed calls from the reads with MiXCR, one row per CDR3 protein. The table has some 410,000 distinct CDR3 sequences, about 70% seen once. The genes are TRBV10-3 and TRBJ1-4; tentative D call: TRBD1 (5 bases). The clonotype was recovered from a human donor in good health, serving as a control. Sequenced sample: sorted CD4+, CD8+, or CD8+CD57+ T cells (not recorded which) from PBMCs. CDR3 sequence (DNA): TGTGCCAGCAGTTTAGACGGCAGGGCGGCAGAAAAACTGTTTTTT. Its protein product is CASSLDGRAAEKLFF.